Presented here are 21 T cell receptor beta chains from one specimen sequenced in a study of blood T cell repertoires in COVID-19. Measured with immunoSEQ multiplex PCR; TCRdb has only the in-frame clones, and not every one. The sample has 150,000 to 200,000 clones; about 88% are singletons. The source material was peripheral blood. These receptors all stem from a man in his late teens or twenties who had recovered from COVID-19.

This clone came up a few times. The chain combines TRBV12-3 or TRBV12-4 with TRBJ2-1; no clear D. V dropped 3 bases and J dropped 6 bases, with 9 bases sitting between them. CDR3 length: 13 amino acids. The CDR3 DNA reads as TGTGCCAGCAGTTTGAGAAGCTCCAATGAGCAGTTCTTC. This encodes CASSLRSSNEQFF.

CDR3 nucleotide sequence: TGTGCCAGCAGCTTAAGCCTAATCGGTTCGATCGTACAGCAGTACTTC. It yields the protein CASSLSLIGSIVQQYF. This rearrangement joins TRBV7-9 to TRBJ2-7, with D hard to call. V was clipped by 2 bases and J by 8 bases, with 22 bases between them. Germline CDR1 SEHNR, CDR2 FQNEAQ (reference sequence). There are 16 residues in the CDR3. Filled out from reference TRBV7-9 and TRBJ2-7, the complete variable domain reads DTGVSQNPRHKITKRGQNVTFRCDPISEHNRLYWYRQTLGQGPEFLTYFQNEAQLEKSRLLSDRFSAERPKGSFSTLEIQRTEQGDSAMYLCASSLSLIGSIVQQYFGPGTRLTVT.

V usage is TRBV6-1 and J usage is TRBJ2-7; unclear D gene. The CDR3 totals 13 residues. Germline CDR1 is MNHNS and CDR2 is SASEGT. The V and J ends lost 2 bases and 3 bases respectively, with 8 bases between them. The CDR3 bases are TGTGCCAGCAGTGAATATCCGGGCTACGAGCAGTACTTC. Translation: CASSEYPGYEQYF.

V and J are TRBV28 and TRBJ2-7, with a possible D match to TRBD1 (6 bases). CDR3 size: 13 residues. V was cut by 6 bases and J by 5 bases, with 14 bases left in between. Per the germline V gene, CDR1 is MDHEN and CDR2 is SYDVKM. CDR3 coding DNA: TGTGCCAGCAGACCACAGGGTAAGAACGAGCAGTACTTC. Translation gives CASRPQGKNEQYF.

This chain links TRBV7-3 with TRBJ2-6, with D possibly TRBD2 on 6 matching bases. The germline V gene encodes CDR1 SGHTA and CDR2 FQGTGA. CDR3 length equals 17 residues. V gave up 8 bases and J gave up 1 base, with 18 bases separating them. The CDR3 reads CASAWEEGLSGANVLTF. The CDR3 DNA reads as TGTGCCAGCGCCTGGGAGGAGGGGCTTTCTGGGGCCAACGTCCTGACTTTC.

CDR3 sequence: CASSLGGRSTGELFF. The CDR3 coding sequence is TGTGCCAGCAGCCTAGGCGGGAGGAGCACCGGGGAGCTGTTTTTT. The chain joins TRBV3-1 (or the pseudogene TRBV3-2) to TRBJ2-2; 8 bases map to TRBD2. The junction had 5 bases not matched to a gene; V was cut back by 4 bases and J by 4 bases. Germline loops: CDR1 LGHDT, CDR2 YNNKEL (reference sequence). The CDR3 runs 15 residues.

The chain is built from TRBV27 and TRBJ2-1, with D tentatively TRBD2 (7 bases). The germline V gene encodes CDR1 MNHEY and CDR2 SMNVEV (reference sequence). V lost 3 bases to trimming and J lost 2 bases, with 11 bases between them. CDR3 length: 15 amino acids. CDR3 nucleotide sequence: TGTGCCAGCAGTTTGGAGGGGGGGCCCTACAATGAGCAGTTCTTC. Translating it yields CASSLEGGPYNEQFF.

In the case of this clone: At one end, the junction sequence differs from germline, possibly due to a read error. The genes are TRBV7-7 and TRBJ2-2; 11 bases align to TRBD1. Per the germline V gene, CDR1 is SSHAT and CDR2 is FNYEAQ (reference sequence). This CDR3 region has 16 residues. The CDR3, as DNA: TGTGCTAGCAGCTTCTTGGGACAGGGGGTTACCGGGGAGCTGTTTTTT. Protein sequence: CASSFLGQGVTGELFF.

In regard to this clone: At the DNA level, this CDR3 is encoded by other sequences in the same sample as well. The chain employs TRBV6-5 and TRBJ2-3; D is undetermined. CDR1 is MNHEY and CDR2 is SVGAGI in the germline V gene. This CDR3 has 12 residues. Between the trimmed V and J ends, which lost 0 bases and 6 bases, there was a span of 4 bases. CDR3 in amino acids: CASSYSRDTQYF. Here the CDR3 DNA reads TGTGCCAGCAGTTACTCGAGGGATACGCAGTATTTT.

The chain joins TRBV7-9 to TRBJ2-2; 7 bases line up with TRBD2. V was pared by 6 bases and J by 4 bases, with 14 bases of the junction left unmatched. The germline gives CDR1 SEHNR, CDR2 FQNEAQ (reference sequence). CDR3 size: 17 residues. CDR3 region: CASRPPTSATLTGELFF. In DNA form, the CDR3 reads TGTGCCAGCAGACCTCCTACTAGCGCAACACTCACCGGGGAGCTGTTTTTT.

The rearrangement links TRBV7-6 to TRBJ2-1; TRBD2 aligns across 11 bases. The CDR3 runs 15 residues. V lost 5 bases and J lost 4; bases outside the gene matches: 4. CDR1 and CDR2 (germline): SGHVS, FNYEAQ. CDR3 in amino acids: CASSTGTSGYNEQFF. Written as DNA, the CDR3 is TGTGCCAGCAGCACTGGGACTAGCGGTTACAATGAGCAGTTCTTC. Full variable domain (remainder filled in from reference TRBV7-6 and TRBJ2-1): GAGVSQSPRYKVTKRGQDVALRCDPISGHVSLYWYRQALGQGPEFLTYFNYEAQQDKSGLPNDRFSAERPEGSISTLTIQRTEQRDSAMYRCASSTGTSGYNEQFFGPGTRLTVL.

V gene TRBV18 combines with J gene TRBJ1-2; 11 positions agree with TRBD1. Germline CDR1 KGHSH, CDR2 LQKENI. The CDR3 is 14 amino acids. J gave up 6 bases and V 5 bases, and 5 bases lay outside the gene matches. The CDR3, as DNA: TGTGCCAGCTCATCGGACAGGGGGCGGAATGGCTACACCTTC. This gives the protein CASSSDRGRNGYTF.

The V gene is TRBV3-1 (or the pseudogene TRBV3-2), the J gene TRBJ2-2; 11 bases are a match to TRBD2. V was pared by 0 bases and J by 0 bases, with 3 bases of the junction left unmatched. Germline CDR1 LGHDT, CDR2 YNNKEL (reference sequence). The CDR3 runs to 18 residues. CDR3 bases: TGTGCCAGCAGCCAAGATCTAGCGGGAGGTACGAACACCGGGGAGCTGTTTTTT. This sequence encodes CASSQDLAGGTNTGELFF.

The chain combines TRBV6-5 with TRBJ1-1, with TRBD1 identical over 7 bases. This CDR3 contains 13 residues. V lost 6 bases, J lost 11 bases, and 12 bases stayed unmatched. The germline gives CDR1 MNHEY, CDR2 SVGAGI. CDR3 bases: TGTGCCAGCAGCCCCGGGACAGTCAGTCAGGCTTTCTTT. Its protein is CASSPGTVSQAFF.

This chain connects TRBV19 to TRBJ2-7; possible D gene TRBD1, 6 bases. Germline CDR1 and CDR2: LNHDA and SQIVND (reference sequence). The germline V and J ends were trimmed by 3 bases and 6 bases, with 15 bases remaining between them. CDR3 size: 14 residues. CDR3 sequence reads: CASSMGVTGTEQYF. Here the CDR3 DNA reads TGTGCCAGTAGTATGGGCGTAACAGGGACCGAGCAGTACTTC.

The rearrangement joins TRBV11-2 to TRBJ2-7, with TRBD1 matching 7 bases. CDR3 size: 13 residues. The germline CDR1 and CDR2 sequences are SGHAT and FQNNGV. Losses at the gene ends were 3 bases for V and 3 bases for J; bases not matched to a gene: 2. The CDR3 loop is CASSFYRGYEQYF. The CDR3 DNA is TGTGCCAGCAGCTTTTACAGGGGCTACGAGCAGTACTTC.

CDR3 region: CASSYSSRVDNSPLHF. CDR3 in DNA: TGTGCCAGCAGTTACTCGTCCAGGGTCGATAATTCACCCCTCCACTTT. This rearrangement joins TRBV6-2 or TRBV6-3 to TRBJ1-6; D may be TRBD1 (5 bases). Trimming stripped 0 bases from V and 5 bases from J, with 11 bases between. From germline, CDR1 is MNHEY and CDR2 SVGEGT. There are 16 residues in the CDR3.

The chain joins TRBV7-2 to TRBJ1-6; TRBD1 matches at 8 bases. In germline, CDR1 is SGHTA, CDR2 FQGNSA. CDR3 length: 15 residues. V was clipped by 1 base and J by 11 bases; unmatched bases: 7. The CDR3 sequence: CASSLVAGGAAPLHF. CDR3 nucleotide sequence: TGTGCCAGCAGCTTAGTTGCAGGGGGCGCGGCACCCCTCCACTTT.

This chain joins TRBV7-8 and TRBJ1-2, with D possibly TRBD1 on 6 matching bases. CDR1 is SGHVS and CDR2 is FQNEAQ in the germline V gene. CDR3 length equals 16 residues. V was shortened by 5 bases and J by 0 bases, with 16 bases between the two germline ends. The chain's CDR3 is CASSPQGWGTNYGYTF. CDR3 DNA sequence: TGTGCCAGCAGCCCACAGGGTTGGGGAACTAACTATGGCTACACCTTC.

The rearrangement joins TRBV4-3 to TRBJ1-1; tentatively, D is TRBD1 (6 bases). The CDR3 sequence is 14 residues long. The germline V and J ends were trimmed by 1 base and 7 bases, with 13 bases remaining between them. The germline CDR1 and CDR2 sequences are LGHNA and YSLEER. The CDR3 DNA reads TGCGCCAGCAGCCAAGGGTCAGGGGTAGGTGAAGCTTTCTTT. Translation: CASSQGSGVGEAFF.

This clone was counted once. The V call is TRBV18, the J call TRBJ2-3, with D possibly TRBD2 on 6 matching bases. Germline lookup yields CDR1 KGHSH and CDR2 LQKENI. The CDR3 totals 17 residues. V was trimmed by 4 bases and J by 1 base, leaving 18 bases between them. In nucleotides, the CDR3 is TGTGCCAGCTCACGACTGGGAGGACCTGGGGGCACAGATACGCAGTATTTT. This translates into CASSRLGGPGGTDTQYF.